Detailed here is one TCR beta chain. Its antigen is not known. This record comes from a study of T cell repertoires in cytomegalovirus infection. Study-wide findings and caveats: Carriers of CMV and the relevant HLA type were discriminated by public TCR beta frequency.

TCRdb reprocessed the reads with MiXCR, giving one entry per CDR3 protein. Of roughly 730,000 distinct CDR3 sequences listed, 30% to 35% are singletons. This clonotype was obtained from a human donor in good health (CMV status not recorded). Some clones in this sample may be carry-over from other donors' samples. The specimen was cultured PBMCs, collected from culture after CMV antigen stimulation.

CDR3 nucleotides: TGTGCCAGCACCGGGAAGGGGCTAGCGGGAGGCGCCGGGGAGCTGTTTTTT. Protein: CASTGKGLAGGAGELFF. The chain couples TRBV7-6 to TRBJ2-2; 11 bases fit TRBD2. This CDR3 is built from 17 residues. The germline gives CDR1 SGHVS, CDR2 FNYEAQ. V trimming: 7 bases; J trimming: 6 bases; junction bases outside the gene matches: 13.